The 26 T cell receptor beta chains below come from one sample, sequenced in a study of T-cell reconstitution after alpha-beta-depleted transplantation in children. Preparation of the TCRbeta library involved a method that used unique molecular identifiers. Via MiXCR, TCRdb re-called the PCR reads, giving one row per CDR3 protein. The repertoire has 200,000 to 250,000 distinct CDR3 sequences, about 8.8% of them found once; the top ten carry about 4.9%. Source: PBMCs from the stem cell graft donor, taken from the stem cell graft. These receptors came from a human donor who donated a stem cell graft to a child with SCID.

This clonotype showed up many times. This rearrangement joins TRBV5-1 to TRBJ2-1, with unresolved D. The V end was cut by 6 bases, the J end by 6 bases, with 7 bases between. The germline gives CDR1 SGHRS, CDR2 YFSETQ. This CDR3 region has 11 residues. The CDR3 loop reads CASKGFNEQFF. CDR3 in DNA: TGCGCCAGCAAAGGATTCAATGAGCAGTTCTTC.

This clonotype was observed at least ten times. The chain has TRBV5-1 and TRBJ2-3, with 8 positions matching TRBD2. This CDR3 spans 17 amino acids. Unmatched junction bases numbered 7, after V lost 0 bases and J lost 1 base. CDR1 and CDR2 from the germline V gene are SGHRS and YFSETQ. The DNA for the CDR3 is TGCGCCAGCAGCTTGGGTGTTGCAGCGGGGGGCACAGATACGCAGTATTTT. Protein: CASSLGVAAGGTDTQYF.

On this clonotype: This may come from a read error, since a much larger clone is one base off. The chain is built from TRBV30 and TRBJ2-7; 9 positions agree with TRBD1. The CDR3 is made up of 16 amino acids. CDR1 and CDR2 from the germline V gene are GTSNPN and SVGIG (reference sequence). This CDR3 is CAWSVGDREGRYEQSF. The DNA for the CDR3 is TGTGCCTGGAGTGTAGGGGACAGGGAGGGACGATACGAGCAGTCCTTC. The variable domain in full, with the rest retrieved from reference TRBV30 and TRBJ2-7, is SQTIHQWPATLVQPVGSPLSLECTVEGTSNPNLYWYRQAAGRGLQLLFYSVGIGQISSEVPQNLSASRPQDRQFILSSKKLLLSDSGFYLCAWSVGDREGRYEQSFGPGTRLTVT.

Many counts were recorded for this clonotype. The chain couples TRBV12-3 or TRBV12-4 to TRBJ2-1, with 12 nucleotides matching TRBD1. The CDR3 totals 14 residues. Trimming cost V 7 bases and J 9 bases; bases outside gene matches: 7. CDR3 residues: CASTLGQGAVEQFF. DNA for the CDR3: TGTGCCAGCACCTTGGGACAGGGGGCGGTTGAGCAGTTCTTC.

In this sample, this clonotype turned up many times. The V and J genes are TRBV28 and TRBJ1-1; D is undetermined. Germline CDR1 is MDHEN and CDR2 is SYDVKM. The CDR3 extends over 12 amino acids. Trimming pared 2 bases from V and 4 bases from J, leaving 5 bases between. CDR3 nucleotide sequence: TGTGCCAGCAGTTTAGTCCTCACTGAAGCTTTCTTT. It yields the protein CASSLVLTEAFF.

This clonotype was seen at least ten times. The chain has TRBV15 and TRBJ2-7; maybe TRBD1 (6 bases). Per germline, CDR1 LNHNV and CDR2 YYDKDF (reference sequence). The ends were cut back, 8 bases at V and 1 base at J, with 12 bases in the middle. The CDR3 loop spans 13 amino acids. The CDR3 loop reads CATARTDSYEQYF. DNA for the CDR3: TGTGCCACCGCCCGGACAGATTCCTACGAGCAGTACTTC.

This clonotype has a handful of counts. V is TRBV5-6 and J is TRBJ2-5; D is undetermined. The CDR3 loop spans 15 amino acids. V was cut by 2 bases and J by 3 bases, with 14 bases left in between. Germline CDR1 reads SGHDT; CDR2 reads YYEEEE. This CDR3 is CASSFKGLRKETQYF. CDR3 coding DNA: TGTGCCAGCAGCTTTAAGGGCCTGCGGAAAGAGACCCAGTACTTC.

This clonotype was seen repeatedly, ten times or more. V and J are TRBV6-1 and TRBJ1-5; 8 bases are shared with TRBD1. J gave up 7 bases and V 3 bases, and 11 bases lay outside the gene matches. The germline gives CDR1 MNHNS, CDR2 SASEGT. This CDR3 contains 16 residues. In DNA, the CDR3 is TGTGCCAGCAGTGACCAGGGGGCGAATAATGGACAGCCCCAGCATTTT. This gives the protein CASSDQGANNGQPQHF.

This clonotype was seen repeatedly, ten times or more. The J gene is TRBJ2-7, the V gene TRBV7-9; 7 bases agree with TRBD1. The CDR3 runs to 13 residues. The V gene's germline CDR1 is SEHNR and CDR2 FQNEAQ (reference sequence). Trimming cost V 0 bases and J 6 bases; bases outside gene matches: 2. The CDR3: CASSLATGIEQYF. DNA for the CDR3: TGTGCCAGCAGCTTAGCGACAGGGATCGAGCAGTACTTC. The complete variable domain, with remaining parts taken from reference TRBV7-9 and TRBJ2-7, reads DTGVSQNPRHKITKRGQNVTFRCDPISEHNRLYWYRQTLGQGPEFLTYFQNEAQLEKSRLLSDRFSAERPKGSFSTLEIQRTEQGDSAMYLCASSLATGIEQYFGPGTRLTVT.

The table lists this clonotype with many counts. CDR3 protein: CASHFLDPNSPLHF. The DNA of the CDR3 is TGTGCCAGCCATTTCCTGGACCCTAATTCACCCCTCCACTTT. The J gene is TRBJ1-6, the V gene TRBV2, with unresolved D. Trimming left V 8 bases short and J 6 bases short, with 14 bases between. In germline, CDR1 is SNHLY, CDR2 FYNNEI. The CDR3 totals 14 residues. The full variable domain, its missing parts supplied by reference TRBV2 and TRBJ1-6, is EPEVTQTPSHQVTQMGQEVILRCVPISNHLYFYWYRQILGQKVEFLVSFYNNEISEKSEIFDDQFSVERPDGSNFTLKIRSTKLEDSAMYFCASHFLDPNSPLHFGNGTRLTVT.

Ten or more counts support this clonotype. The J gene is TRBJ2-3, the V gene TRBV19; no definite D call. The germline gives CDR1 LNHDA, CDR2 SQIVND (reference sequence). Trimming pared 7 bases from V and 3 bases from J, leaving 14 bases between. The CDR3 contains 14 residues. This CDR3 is CASTWASRTDTQYF. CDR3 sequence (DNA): TGTGCCAGTACCTGGGCTAGTCGGACAGATACGCAGTATTTT.

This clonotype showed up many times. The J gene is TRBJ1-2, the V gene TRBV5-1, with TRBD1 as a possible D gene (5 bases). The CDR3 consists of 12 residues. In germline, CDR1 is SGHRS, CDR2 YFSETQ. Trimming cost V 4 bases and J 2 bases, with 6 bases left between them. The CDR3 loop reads CASSQGNYGYTF. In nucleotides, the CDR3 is TGCGCCAGCAGCCAGGGAAACTATGGCTACACCTTC.

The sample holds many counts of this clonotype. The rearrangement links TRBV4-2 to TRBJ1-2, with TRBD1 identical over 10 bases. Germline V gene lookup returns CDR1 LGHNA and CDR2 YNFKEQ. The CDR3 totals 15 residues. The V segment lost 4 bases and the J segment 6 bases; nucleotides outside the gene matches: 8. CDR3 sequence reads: CASSLSSGTGDGYTF. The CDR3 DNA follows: TGTGCCAGCAGCCTTTCCTCCGGGACAGGGGATGGCTACACCTTC.

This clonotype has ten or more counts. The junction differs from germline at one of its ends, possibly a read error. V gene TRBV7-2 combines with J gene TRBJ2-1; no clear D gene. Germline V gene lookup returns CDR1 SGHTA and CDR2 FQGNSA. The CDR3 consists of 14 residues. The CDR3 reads CASSLNPGGQRAHF. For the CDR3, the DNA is TGTGCCAGCAGCTTAAATCCGGGCGGCCAAAGAGCGCACTTC.

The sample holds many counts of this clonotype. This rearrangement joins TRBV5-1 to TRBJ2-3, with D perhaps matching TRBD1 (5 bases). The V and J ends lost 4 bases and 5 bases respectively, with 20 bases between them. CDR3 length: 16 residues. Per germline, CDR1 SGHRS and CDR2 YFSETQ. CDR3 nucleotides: TGCGCCAGCAGCGATGGTGGGGCTGCTCTGGGAGATACGCAGTATTTT. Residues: CASSDGGAALGDTQYF.

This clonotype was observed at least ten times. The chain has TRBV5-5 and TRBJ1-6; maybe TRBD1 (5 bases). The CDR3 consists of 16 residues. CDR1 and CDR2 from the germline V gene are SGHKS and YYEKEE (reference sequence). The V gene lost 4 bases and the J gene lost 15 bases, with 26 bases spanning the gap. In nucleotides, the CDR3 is TGTGCCAGCAGCCTATTCCCGGGACCTACCGAGAGTATCCTCCACTTT. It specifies CASSLFPGPTESILHF.

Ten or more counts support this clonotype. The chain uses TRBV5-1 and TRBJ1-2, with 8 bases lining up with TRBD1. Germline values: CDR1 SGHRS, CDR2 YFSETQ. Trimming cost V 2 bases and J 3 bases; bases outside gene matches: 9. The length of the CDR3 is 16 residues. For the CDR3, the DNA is TGCGCCAGCAGCTTTAATCCCGGACAGGGCGACTATGGCTACACCTTC. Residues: CASSFNPGQGDYGYTF.

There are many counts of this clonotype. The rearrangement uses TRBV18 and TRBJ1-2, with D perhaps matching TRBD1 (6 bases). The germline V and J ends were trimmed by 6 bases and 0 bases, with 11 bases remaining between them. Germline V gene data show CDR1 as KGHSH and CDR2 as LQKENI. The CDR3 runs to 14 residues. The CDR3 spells CASSQGTSNYGYTF. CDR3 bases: TGTGCCAGCTCGCAGGGGACATCTAACTATGGCTACACCTTC. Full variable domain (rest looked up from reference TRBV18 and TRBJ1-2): NAGVMQNPRHLVRRRGQEARLRCSPMKGHSHVYWYRQLPEEGLKFMVYLQKENIIDESGMPKERFSAEFPKEGPSILRIQQVVRGDSAAYFCASSQGTSNYGYTFGSGTRLTVV.

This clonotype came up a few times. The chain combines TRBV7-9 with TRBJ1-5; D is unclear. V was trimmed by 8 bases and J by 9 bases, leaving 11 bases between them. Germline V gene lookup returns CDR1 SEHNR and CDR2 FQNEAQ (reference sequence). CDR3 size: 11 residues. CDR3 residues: CASGAIGPQHF. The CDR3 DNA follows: TGTGCCAGCGGCGCCATAGGGCCCCAGCATTTT.

The DNA for the CDR3 is TGTGCCAGTAGTCCAATACTGAATTCACCCCTCCACTTT. It specifies CASSPILNSPLHF. The chain combines TRBV19 with TRBJ1-6; D remains unclear. V was trimmed by 5 bases and J by 7 bases, leaving 9 bases between them. The CDR3 is made up of 13 amino acids. Per the germline V gene, CDR1 is LNHDA and CDR2 is SQIVND (reference sequence).

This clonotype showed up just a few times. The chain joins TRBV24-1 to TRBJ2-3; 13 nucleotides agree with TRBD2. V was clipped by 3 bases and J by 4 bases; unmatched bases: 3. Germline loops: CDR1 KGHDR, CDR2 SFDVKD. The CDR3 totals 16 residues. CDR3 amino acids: CATSDPGTSGADTQYF. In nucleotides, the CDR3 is TGTGCCACCAGTGATCCCGGGACTAGCGGGGCAGATACGCAGTATTTT.

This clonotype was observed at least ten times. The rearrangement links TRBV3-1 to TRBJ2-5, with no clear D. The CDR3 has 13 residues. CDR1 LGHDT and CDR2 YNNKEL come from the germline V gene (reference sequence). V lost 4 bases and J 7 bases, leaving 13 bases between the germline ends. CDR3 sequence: CASSRLLVGTQYF. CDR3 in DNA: TGTGCCAGCAGCCGTTTATTGGTGGGGACCCAGTACTTC.

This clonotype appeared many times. This chain's CDR3 is CSARDPASTDTQYF. The CDR3 bases are TGCAGTGCTAGAGACCCCGCTAGCACAGATACGCAGTATTTT. The chain combines TRBV20-1 with TRBJ2-3; D gene unclear. Trimming cost V 0 bases and J 0 bases, with 7 bases left between them. The CDR3 runs 14 residues. Germline-derived CDR1 and CDR2 are DFQATT and SNEGSKA (reference sequence).

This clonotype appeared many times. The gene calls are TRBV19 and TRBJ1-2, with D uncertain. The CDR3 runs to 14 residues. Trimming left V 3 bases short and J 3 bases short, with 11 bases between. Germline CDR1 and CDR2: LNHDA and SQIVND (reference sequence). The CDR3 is CASSILGSDYGYTF. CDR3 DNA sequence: TGTGCCAGTAGTATCCTGGGAAGCGACTATGGCTACACCTTC.

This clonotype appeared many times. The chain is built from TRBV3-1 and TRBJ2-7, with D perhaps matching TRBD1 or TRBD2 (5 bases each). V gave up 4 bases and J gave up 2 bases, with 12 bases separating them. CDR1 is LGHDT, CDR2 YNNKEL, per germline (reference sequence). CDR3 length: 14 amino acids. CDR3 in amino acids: CASSPWDGTYEQYF. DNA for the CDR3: TGTGCCAGCAGCCCCTGGGACGGGACCTACGAGCAGTACTTC.

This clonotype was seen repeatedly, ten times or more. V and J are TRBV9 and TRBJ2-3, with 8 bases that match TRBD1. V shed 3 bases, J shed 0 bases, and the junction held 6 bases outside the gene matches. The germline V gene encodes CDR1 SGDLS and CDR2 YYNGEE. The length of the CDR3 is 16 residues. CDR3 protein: CASSASTGVSTDTQYF. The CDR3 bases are TGTGCCAGCAGCGCCTCGACAGGGGTGAGCACAGATACGCAGTATTTT.